These T cell receptor beta chains were read from a single sample in a study of OX40 agonist ivuxolimab in advanced cancers. The assay was immunoSEQ multiplex PCR, and TCRdb's table has in-frame clones only and misses some. The table shows approximately 37,000 clones, with around 84% occurring only once. The sample in question was CD4+ or CD8+ T cells sorted from blood, obtained in a trial of the OX40 agonist ivuxolimab. The receptor set was obtained from an adult with an advanced solid tumor such as melanoma, head and neck, liver or kidney cancer. The CDR3 runs from the conserved cysteine through the conserved F or W. D genes are given only for firm matches. A clone size is listed for some rows: how often the clone was seen (once, few, many), or a class if it is expanded.

NA,TRBJ2-1,TRBD2,TRBV4-1,CASSQGDSGGQDLSDEQFF,TGCGCCAGCAGCCAAGGGGATAGCGGGGGGCAGGACTTGTCAGATGAGCAGTTCTTC
once,TRBJ2-2,NA,TRBV18,CASSARSGWTGELFF,TGTGCCAGCTCAGCACGGAGCGGGTGGACCGGGGAGCTGTTTTTT
NA,TRBJ2-7,NA,TRBV18,CASSPPLGPGYEQYF,TGTGCCAGCTCACCACCGCTGGGGCCCGGGTACGAGCAGTACTTC
few,TRBJ2-7,TRBD2,TRBV2,CASSEHGGEYEQYF,TGTGCCAGCAGTGAACACGGGGGGGAGTACGAGCAGTACTTC
NA,TRBJ1-1,TRBD1,TRBV12-5,CASGRITGGGTEAFF,TGTGCTAGTGGACGGATAACAGGGGGCGGCACTGAAGCTTTCTTT
NA,TRBJ1-1,NA,TRBV2,CATGQWNTEAFF,TGTGCCACCGGACAGTGGAACACTGAAGCTTTCTTT
few,TRBJ2-7,TRBD1,TRBV6-6,CASSRGTGEYEQYF,TGTGCCAGCAGTCGCGGGACAGGTGAATACGAGCAGTACTTC
NA,TRBJ1-2,TRBD1,TRBV27,CASSPDRVVYGYTF,TGTGCCAGCAGCCCGGACAGGGTTGTCTATGGCTACACCTTC
NA,TRBJ2-1,NA,TRBV6-5,CASSYSQGRQFF,TGTGCCAGCAGTTACTCCCAGGGGCGGCAGTTCTTC
NA,TRBJ2-7,NA,TRBV19,CASSINTLTNYEQYF,TGTGCCAGTAGTATAAATACACTAACAAACTACGAGCAGTACTTC
few,TRBJ2-6,TRBD2,TRBV30,CAWSMLLGREYGANVLTF,TGTGCCTGGAGCATGCTACTGGGGCGGGAGTACGGGGCCAACGTCCTGACTTTC
NA,TRBJ1-5,TRBD1,TRBV6-1,CASMPGGNQPQHF,TGTGCCAGCATGCCAGGGGGGAATCAGCCCCAGCATTTT
NA,TRBJ2-3,TRBD2,TRBV6-1,CASTLLAGNADTQYF,TGTGCCAGCACCCTGCTAGCGGGGAATGCAGATACGCAGTATTTT
NA,TRBJ2-7,NA,TRBV28,CASSSVPGNEQYF,TGTGCCAGCAGTTCGGTGCCCGGAAACGAGCAGTACTTC
NA,TRBJ2-7,NA,TRBV5-4,CASRDGRGGSTNYEQYF,TGTGCCAGCAGAGATGGAAGGGGCGGCTCGACTAACTACGAGCAGTACTTC
NA,TRBJ2-5,NA,TRBV5-4,CASSWGGKEETQYF,TGTGCCAGCAGCTGGGGAGGAAAGGAGGAGACCCAGTACTTC
NA,TRBJ2-1,NA,TRBV7-3,CASSTNNEQFF,TGTGCCAGCAGCACCAACAATGAGCAGTTCTTC
NA,TRBJ2-2,NA,TRBV27,CASSFTGKARANTGELFF,TGTGCCAGCAGTTTCACTGGGAAGGCCCGGGCGAACACCGGGGAGCTGTTTTTT
NA,TRBJ2-6,NA,TRBV27,CASSLSGAKGANVLTF,TGTGCCAGCAGTTTATCCGGGGCCAAGGGGGCCAACGTCCTGACTTTC
NA,TRBJ2-1,NA,TRBV7-8,CASSLIGSGTSYNEQFF,TGTGCCAGCAGCTTAATCGGCTCCGGGACTTCCTACAATGAGCAGTTCTTC
NA,TRBJ2-3,NA,TRBV4-2,CASSPWGYADTQYF,TGTGCCAGCAGCCCCTGGGGGTACGCAGATACGCAGTATTTT
NA,TRBJ1-2,TRBD1,TRBV19,CASSRQGIANYGYTF,TGTGCCAGTAGTAGACAGGGAATAGCTAACTATGGCTACACCTTC
NA,TRBJ2-1,NA,TRBV12-5,CASGLTRDTREQFF,TGTGCTAGTGGTTTGACCCGGGACACCAGAGAGCAGTTCTTC
NA,TRBJ2-5,TRBD2,TRBV5-1,CASSPLSLAGGETQYF,TGCGCCAGCAGCCCCCTCTCACTAGCGGGGGGAGAGACCCAGTACTTC
NA,TRBJ2-7,NA,TRBV20-1,CSAVGQEQYF,TGCAGTGCTGTCGGACAGGAGCAGTACTTC
NA,TRBJ2-7,NA,TRBV5-8,CASSLGGGSYEQYF,TGTGCCAGCAGCTTGGGTGGCGGATCCTACGAGCAGTACTTC
NA,TRBJ2-7,TRBD2,TRBV7-2,CASAPGLAGRVAAYEQYF,TGTGCCAGCGCTCCGGGACTAGCGGGGCGGGTAGCCGCCTACGAGCAGTACTTC
NA,TRBJ2-1,TRBD2,TRBV5-8,CASSGGLTSLNEQFF,TGTGCCAGCAGCGGGGGACTAACCTCGCTCAATGAGCAGTTCTTC
once,TRBJ2-1,TRBD2,TRBV7-2,CASSLPITGTRQFF,TGTGCCAGCAGCTTACCGATCACCGGGACTAGACAGTTCTTC
NA,TRBJ2-6,NA,TRBV5-5,CASSLLESGANVLTF,TGTGCCAGCAGCTTGTTGGAGTCTGGGGCCAACGTCCTGACTTTC
NA,TRBJ1-2,NA,TRBV5-6,CASSLAGRGYGYTF,TGTGCCAGCAGCTTGGCCGGCAGGGGCTATGGCTACACCTTC
NA,TRBJ1-1,NA,TRBV5-1,CASSLAGQGRSEAFF,TGCGCCAGCAGCTTGGCGGGTCAGGGGCGTAGTGAAGCTTTCTTT
NA,TRBJ2-7,NA,TRBV30,CAWSVGQKYEQYF,TGTGCCTGGAGTGTCGGACAGAAATACGAGCAGTACTTC
NA,TRBJ2-7,TRBD1,TRBV7-3,CASARDRFYEQYF,TGTGCCAGCGCCCGGGACAGGTTCTACGAGCAGTACTTC
NA,TRBJ1-5,NA,TRBV18,CASSPVGAGIQPQHF,TGTGCCAGCTCACCAGTCGGGGCGGGCATTCAGCCCCAGCATTTT
NA,TRBJ2-3,NA,TRBV14,CASSQDRFTLPDTQYF,TGTGCCAGCAGCCAAGATCGATTTACACTCCCAGATACGCAGTATTTT
NA,TRBJ2-1,NA,TRBV7-7,CASSQAGRANEQFF,TGTGCTAGCAGTCAAGCCGGTCGGGCCAATGAGCAGTTCTTC
NA,TRBJ2-2,NA,TRBV11-2,CASSRTGTGELFF,TGTGCCAGCAGCCGGACGGGAACCGGGGAGCTGTTTTTT
NA,TRBJ1-2,NA,TRBV7-8,CASSLGVGSNHGYTF,TGTGCCAGCAGCTTAGGAGTGGGCAGCAACCATGGCTACACCTTC
NA,TRBJ1-2,TRBD1,TRBV28,CASSLVGQGNYGYTF,TGTGCCAGCAGTTTAGTGGGACAGGGAAACTATGGCTACACCTTC
NA,TRBJ1-4,NA,TRBV18,CASSPRTRLNEKLFF,TGTGCCAGCTCACCACGGACCAGGCTTAATGAAAAACTGTTTTTT
NA,TRBJ2-1,NA,TRBV7-9,CASTSGVDEQFF,TGTGCCAGCACCTCTGGGGTGGATGAGCAGTTCTTC
once,TRBJ1-1,TRBD1,TRBV2,CASSEATVPQGAGTEAFF,TGTGCCAGCAGTGAAGCGACGGTCCCACAGGGGGCAGGAACTGAAGCTTTCTTT
NA,TRBJ1-5,NA,TRBV6-5,CASSPGRAQPQHF,TGTGCCAGCAGCCCCGGGAGGGCTCAGCCCCAGCATTTT
NA,TRBJ2-3,NA,TRBV19,CASIPSGTDTQYF,TGTGCCAGTATTCCTAGCGGCACAGATACGCAGTATTTT
NA,TRBJ2-1,NA,TRBV11-3,CASSLGQSSYNEQFF,TGTGCCAGCAGCTTAGGACAGAGTTCCTACAATGAGCAGTTCTTC
few,TRBJ1-1,NA,TRBV29-1,CSVKTGTFEAFF,TGCAGCGTTAAGACAGGAACATTTGAAGCTTTCTTT
NA,TRBJ2-7,NA,TRBV7-8,CASSLGWTFGLYEQYF,TGTGCCAGCAGCTTAGGTTGGACCTTCGGACTCTACGAGCAGTACTTC
NA,TRBJ2-7,NA,TRBV6-5,CASSYLGVDSYEQYF,TGTGCCAGCAGTTACTTGGGAGTCGACTCCTACGAGCAGTACTTC
once,TRBJ1-6,TRBD1,TRBV27,CASTPGQKNSPLHF,TGTGCCAGCACCCCGGGACAGAAGAATTCACCCCTCCACTTT
NA,TRBJ2-1,NA,TRBV19,CASSMWPGRGKDNEQFF,TGTGCCAGTAGTATGTGGCCAGGGCGGGGTAAAGACAATGAGCAGTTCTTC
once,TRBJ2-1,TRBD2,TRBV25-1,CASSDGTSGGTYNEQFF,TGTGCCAGCAGTGATGGGACTAGCGGGGGGACTTACAATGAGCAGTTCTTC
NA,TRBJ2-3,TRBD1,TRBV19,CASSIEARGPEDTQYF,TGTGCCAGTAGTATAGAAGCCAGGGGGCCTGAAGATACGCAGTATTTT
NA,TRBJ2-6,NA,TRBV7-9,CASSLASGANVLTF,TGTGCCAGCAGCTTAGCCTCTGGGGCCAACGTCCTGACTTTC